The 11 T cell receptor beta chains below all came from one sample that was sequenced in a study of vaccination and CD4 T cells after COVID-19. The study sequenced cultured CD4+ T cell DNA using the Oncomine TCR Beta short-read assay. TCRdb processed the PCR reads anew with MiXCR; each CDR3 protein has one entry. The sample has approximately 12,000 distinct CDR3 sequences, around 80% seen once. Sample treatment: roughly nine-day PBMC culture with coronavirus spike peptide pools or control peptides (ViraFEST assay). For these receptors, no antigen is known. The material sequenced was CD4+ T cells from blood, cultured in vitro. The receptors here all came from a human donor who had recovered from COVID-19.

In its sample, this clonotype was seen a few times. The chain uses TRBV24-1 and TRBJ1-5, with TRBD1 as a possible D gene (5 bases). The germline CDR1 and CDR2 sequences are KGHDR and SFDVKD. The CDR3 covers 13 residues. Trimming took off 7 bases at V and 7 bases at J, with 13 bases between the two ends. The CDR3 DNA is TGTGCCACCAGAGCAGGGTCTAGGCAGCCCCAGCATTTT. Translating it yields CATRAGSRQPQHF.

This chain connects TRBV20-1 to TRBJ2-5; 11 bases fit TRBD2. Germline assignment: CDR1 DFQATT and CDR2 SNEGSKA (reference sequence). The length of the CDR3 is 14 residues. CDR3 bases: TGCAGGGTAGCGGGAGGGCGTACAGGAGAGACCCAGTACTTC. Translating it yields CRVAGGRTGETQYF.

This chain connects TRBV7-2 to TRBJ2-7; unclear D gene. The CDR3 contains 13 residues. V lost 5 bases and J lost 3, with 11 bases in between. Germline CDR1 and CDR2: SGHTA and FQGNSA. Here the CDR3 DNA reads TGTGCCAGCAGCACCCTCCGAGGCTACGAGCAGTACTTC. Its protein product is CASSTLRGYEQYF.

This chain links TRBV19 with TRBJ1-5; 8 nucleotides agree with TRBD1. The CDR3 runs to 15 residues. J lost 6 bases, V lost 5 bases, and 9 bases had no gene match. Germline V lookup: CDR1 LNHDA, CDR2 SQIVND (reference sequence). CDR3 sequence: CASSPGQVSTQPQHF. In nucleotides, the CDR3 is TGTGCCAGTAGTCCGGGACAGGTCTCGACTCAGCCCCAGCATTTT.

This clonotype turned up a few times. This rearrangement joins TRBV6-2 or TRBV6-3 to TRBJ1-6; perhaps TRBD1 as D (5 bases). V shed 4 bases and J shed 10 bases, with 17 bases lying between them. Germline V gene data show CDR1 as MNHEY and CDR2 as SVGEGT. The CDR3 has 15 amino acids. The CDR3 spells CASSSAGTGESPLHF. The CDR3 region has the DNA TGTGCCAGCAGTTCCGCCGGGACGGGAGAATCACCCCTCCACTTT.

The chain uses TRBV7-2 and TRBJ2-1; D gene unclear. Germline CDR1 and CDR2: SGHTA and FQGNSA. The CDR3 contains 12 residues. Trimming cost V 2 bases and J 6 bases, with 5 bases left between them. In nucleotides, the CDR3 is TGTGCCAGCAGCTTATATGGCAATGAGCAGTTCTTC. This sequence encodes CASSLYGNEQFF.

This clonotype was seen a few times. The chain uses TRBV7-2 and TRBJ2-5; D gene uncertain. Germline V gives CDR1 SGHTA, CDR2 FQGNSA. Trimming stripped 5 bases from V and 4 bases from J, with 20 bases between. CDR3 length: 16 residues. The CDR3 DNA is TGTGCCAGCAGCCCCACCGGTACGGCCTCCCGAGAGACCCAGTACTTC. Translation gives CASSPTGTASRETQYF. Supplemented by reference TRBV7-2 and TRBJ2-5, the full variable domain reads GAGVSQSPSNKVTEKGKDVELRCDPISGHTALYWYRQSLGQGLEFLIYFQGNSAPDKSGLPSDRFSAERTGGSVSTLTIQRTQQEDSAVYLCASSPTGTASRETQYFGPGTRLLVL.

CDR3 nucleotides: TGTGCCAGCACGACAGGGTCTCTGCCCCAGCATTTT. Its translation: CASTTGSLPQHF. The rearrangement uses TRBV6-1 and TRBJ1-5; 7 positions agree with TRBD1. V lost 7 bases, J lost 9 bases, and 6 bases stayed unmatched. CDR1 and CDR2 from the germline V gene are MNHNS and SASEGT. This CDR3 has 12 amino acids.

In the case of this clonotype: At one end the junction does not follow the germline gene, possibly because of a read error. The gene calls are TRBV7-3 and TRBJ1-1; D unresolved. CDR3 length: 17 residues. CDR1 is SGHTA and CDR2 is FQGTGA in the germline V gene. The CDR3 DNA reads as TGTGCCAGCGGCTTAAACCTTCTCCCCCGGGCTGGTACTGAAGCTTTCTTT. It encodes CASGLNLLPRAGTEAFF.

This clonotype was seen a few times. This chain uses TRBV6-2 or TRBV6-3 with TRBJ2-5, with 9 bases that match TRBD1. The CDR3 runs to 15 residues. CDR1 MNHEY and CDR2 SVGEGT come from the germline V gene. V was pared by 6 bases and J by 1 base, with 6 bases of the junction left unmatched. CDR3 DNA sequence: TGTGCCAGCAGAGGACAGGGGTTATTCCAAGAGACCCAGTACTTC. It is translated as CASRGQGLFQETQYF.

The rearrangement links TRBV6-4 to TRBJ2-3; D not certain. The CDR3 sequence is 13 residues long. The V and J ends lost 6 bases and 2 bases respectively, with 9 bases between them. Germline CDR1 and CDR2: MRHNA and SNTAGT. This chain's CDR3 is CASSPEFTDTQYF. DNA for the CDR3: TGTGCCAGCAGCCCAGAGTTCACAGATACGCAGTATTTT.